The 31 T cell receptor beta chains below were found in one sample sequenced in a study of CD8+ T cells in alopecia areata. Treatment here: oral pan-JAK inhibitor, 5-10 mg twice daily. RNA, once extracted, was reverse transcribed into cDNA for use as the sequencing template. The assay was immunoSEQ multiplex PCR, and TCRdb's table has in-frame clones only and misses some. The sample lists approximately 210,000 clones; approximately 61% were seen once. Sequenced here: CD4+ T cells sorted from blood, sampled at week 24, from a patient treated with tofacitinib. Every receptor here comes from a human donor with alopecia areata.

The V gene is TRBV29-1, the J gene TRBJ2-7; 8 bases map to TRBD1. V trimming: 7 bases; J trimming: 3 bases; junction bases outside the gene matches: 5. Germline loops: CDR1 SQVTM, CDR2 ANQGSEA. The CDR3 sequence is 12 residues long. Written as DNA, the CDR3 is TGCAGCGCTAAGGACAGGGTCTACGAGCAGTACTTC. Its protein is CSAKDRVYEQYF.

The V gene is TRBV30, the J gene TRBJ2-7; unclear D gene. V lost 3 bases and J lost 1, with 10 bases in between. Looked up from germline, CDR1 is GTSNPN and CDR2 is SVGIG (reference sequence). There are 13 residues in the CDR3. The CDR3 reads CAWSPKASYEQYF. CDR3 sequence (DNA): TGTGCCTGGAGCCCGAAGGCTTCCTACGAGCAGTACTTC.

The table lists this clone with a count of one. The chain links TRBV30 to TRBJ1-2, with no clear D. V gave up 0 bases and J gave up 7 bases, with 6 bases separating them. CDR1 GTSNPN and CDR2 SVGIG come from the germline V gene (reference sequence). This CDR3 comprises 11 residues. The CDR3 coding sequence is TGTGCCTGGAGTGTAAAATCTGGCTACACCTTC. It yields the protein CAWSVKSGYTF.

The chain combines TRBV5-1 with TRBJ2-3; 7 bases line up with TRBD1. The V and J ends lost 4 bases and 5 bases, in that order; junction bases with no gene match: 7. Per the germline V gene, CDR1 is SGHRS and CDR2 is YFSETQ. This CDR3 has 14 amino acids. The CDR3 loop reads CASSGQERGDTQYF. The CDR3 DNA sequence: TGCGCCAGCAGCGGACAGGAACGGGGAGATACGCAGTATTTT.

Only a few counts were recorded for this clone. One junction end does not reproduce the germline sequence, and a read error may be involved. This rearrangement joins TRBV29-1 to TRBJ2-1; 8 bases match TRBD1. The CDR3 runs 15 residues. Germline V gene lookup returns CDR1 SQVTM and CDR2 ANQGSEA. The CDR3: CSGYRGIQSDNEQFF. CDR3 sequence (DNA): TGCAGCGGGTACAGGGGGATTCAGTCTGACAACGAGCAGTTCTTC.

This clone has more than one count but fewer than ten. V is TRBV10-1 and J is TRBJ2-5, with unresolved D. V lost 3 bases, J lost 2 bases, and 10 bases lay in between. CDR1 and CDR2 from the germline V gene are WNHNN and SYGVQD (reference sequence). The CDR3 covers 14 residues. CDR3 region: CASSEGQSQETQYF. The CDR3 coding sequence is TGCGCCAGCAGTGAAGGCCAGTCGCAAGAGACCCAGTACTTC.

The chain uses TRBV5-1 and TRBJ2-3; D not certain. The CDR3 spans 15 residues. V dropped 0 bases and J dropped 2 bases, with 10 bases sitting between them. CDR1 SGHRS and CDR2 YFSETQ come from the germline V gene. The CDR3, as DNA: TGCGCCAGCAGCTTGGAGAGCAAGAACACAGATACGCAGTATTTT. Protein product: CASSLESKNTDTQYF.

In its sample, this clone was seen a few times. The chain carries TRBV28 and TRBJ1-5; D ambiguous. The CDR3 runs to 15 residues. V lost 4 bases and J lost 2, with 12 bases in between. CDR1 is MDHEN, CDR2 SYDVKM, per germline. CDR3 sequence reads: CASSSWGGGNQPQHF. CDR3 in DNA: TGTGCCAGCAGTTCGTGGGGAGGTGGCAATCAGCCCCAGCATTTT.

The chain joins TRBV20-1 to TRBJ2-3; 9 bases agree with TRBD1. The germline gives CDR1 DFQATT, CDR2 SNEGSKA (reference sequence). The CDR3 covers 11 residues. V trimming: 6 bases; J trimming: 14 bases; junction bases outside the gene matches: 9. The CDR3 DNA reads as TGCAGTGCCCCAAAGGGACAGGGCTGGTATTTT. Amino acid sequence: CSAPKGQGWYF.

This chain joins TRBV29-1 and TRBJ2-1, with TRBD1 as a possible D gene (6 bases). Trimming took 4 bases from V and 3 from J, leaving 13 bases between them. The CDR3 covers 14 residues. In germline, CDR1 is SQVTM, CDR2 ANQGSEA. CDR3 residues: CSVGRDTNYNEQFF. CDR3 nucleotides: TGCAGCGTTGGCCGGGACACCAACTACAATGAGCAGTTCTTC.

The gene calls are TRBV27 and TRBJ1-6; 7 positions agree with TRBD1. This CDR3 contains 16 residues. Germline assignment: CDR1 MNHEY and CDR2 SMNVEV (reference sequence). V dropped 3 bases and J dropped 6; count of bases not matched to a gene: 8. The CDR3 reads CASSLGQGVPNSPLHF. As DNA, the CDR3 is TGTGCCAGCAGTTTGGGGCAGGGGGTCCCTAATTCACCCCTCCACTTT.

In this sample, this clone turned up a few times. J is TRBJ1-2 and V is TRBV30, with TRBD1 matching 7 bases. In germline, CDR1 is GTSNPN, CDR2 SVGIG (reference sequence). This CDR3 region has 12 residues. Trimming cost V 1 base and J 11 bases; bases outside gene matches: 7. This chain's CDR3 is CAWSAGQHVYTF. In DNA, the CDR3 is TGTGCCTGGAGTGCGGGACAGCACGTTTACACCTTC.

The chain combines TRBV7-2 with TRBJ2-4, with 8 positions matching TRBD1. Germline trimming cut 6 bases from V and 7 bases from J; bases unmatched to any gene: 5. This CDR3 region has 13 residues. Looked up from germline, CDR1 is SGHTA and CDR2 is FQGNSA. This CDR3 reads CASRPTGANIQYF. The CDR3, as DNA: TGTGCCAGCAGGCCGACAGGGGCGAACATTCAGTACTTC.

CDR3 sequence (DNA): TGTGCCAGCAGCTTTACTGGGACAGGAAACAATGAGCAGTTCTTC. The encoded protein is CASSFTGTGNNEQFF. The rearrangement uses TRBV11-2 and TRBJ2-1, with 8 bases lining up with TRBD1. The J segment lost 5 bases and the V segment lost 3 bases, leaving 6 bases of the junction unmatched. The CDR3 consists of 15 residues. Per germline, CDR1 SGHAT and CDR2 FQNNGV.

This rearrangement joins TRBV19 to TRBJ2-3; TRBD2 aligns across 7 bases. The CDR3 length is 13 residues. Trimming at V came to 11 bases and at J to 1 base, leaving 6 bases not matched to a gene. Germline loops: CDR1 LNHDA, CDR2 SQIVND (reference sequence). CDR3 coding DNA: TGTGCCTCATCCGCGGGGGGCACAGATACGCAGTATTTT. It translates to CASSAGGTDTQYF.

The V gene is TRBV5-4, the J gene TRBJ2-5; 7 nucleotides match TRBD1. Germline assignment: CDR1 SGHNT and CDR2 YYREEE (reference sequence). The CDR3 has 15 residues. V shed 3 bases and J 2 bases; nucleotides not matched to a gene: 7. The CDR3 sequence is CASSSPGQVQETQYF. The CDR3 DNA reads as TGTGCCAGCAGCTCACCAGGACAGGTACAAGAGACCCAGTACTTC.

V gene TRBV30 combines with J gene TRBJ1-2, with 9 bases that match TRBD1. Germline assignment: CDR1 GTSNPN and CDR2 SVGIG (reference sequence). V trimming: 3 bases; J trimming: 7 bases; junction bases outside the gene matches: 12. The CDR3 is 15 amino acids. The CDR3 coding sequence is TGTGCCTGGAGGAAGGACAGGGGTGTCACCTTTGGCTACACCTTC. Protein: CAWRKDRGVTFGYTF.

This rearrangement joins TRBV29-1 to TRBJ1-1, with unresolved D. Germline loops: CDR1 SQVTM, CDR2 ANQGSEA. This CDR3 has 13 residues. The V end was cut by 5 bases, the J end by 2 bases, with 12 bases between. CDR3 nucleotide sequence: TGCAGCGTTCTCCGTCGTGGAAACACTGAAGCTTTCTTT. Encoded protein: CSVLRRGNTEAFF. Full variable domain (missing parts from reference TRBV29-1 and TRBJ1-1): SAVISQKPSRDICQRGTSLTIQCQVDSQVTMMFWYRQQPGQSLTLIATANQGSEATYESGFVIDKFPISRPNLTFSTLTVSNMSPEDSSIYLCSVLRRGNTEAFFGQGTRLTVV.

This clone was seen a handful of times. J is TRBJ1-1 and V is TRBV5-6; D is possibly TRBD1 (5 bases). This CDR3 has 15 amino acids. The germline gives CDR1 SGHDT, CDR2 YYEEEE. The germline V and J ends were trimmed by 0 bases and 3 bases, with 12 bases remaining between them. CDR3 sequence reads: CASSLAGRAYTEAFF. The CDR3 coding sequence is TGTGCCAGCAGCTTGGCGGGCAGGGCGTACACTGAAGCTTTCTTT. Using reference TRBV5-6 and TRBJ1-1 for the parts outside the CDR3, the full variable domain is DAGVTQSPTHLIKTRGQQVTLRCSPKSGHDTVSWYQQALGQGPQFIFQYYEEEERQRGNFPDRFSGHQFPNYSSELNVNALLLGDSALYLCASSLAGRAYTEAFFGQGTRLTVV.

The chain combines TRBV4-2 with TRBJ2-3, with 10 bases lining up with TRBD1. The CDR3 has 15 residues. V lost 4 bases to trimming and J lost 3 bases; unmatched junction nucleotides: 4. Germline-derived CDR1 and CDR2 are LGHNA and YNFKEQ. In DNA, the CDR3 is TGTGCCAGCAGCCGTGGACAGGGGGATACAGATACGCAGTATTTT. Translating gives CASSRGQGDTDTQYF.

The J gene is TRBJ2-2, the V gene TRBV2, with TRBD2 identical over 8 bases. Germline trimming cut 6 bases from V and 4 bases from J; bases unmatched to any gene: 4. This CDR3 is built from 14 residues. Germline lookup yields CDR1 SNHLY and CDR2 FYNNEI. CDR3 in DNA: TGTGCCAGCAGGAGCGGGGGTAGCACCGGGGAGCTGTTTTTT. Translation: CASRSGGSTGELFF.

V is TRBV16 and J is TRBJ1-5, with no clear D. With 1 base removed from V and 4 bases from J, the gap between germline ends came to 5 bases. The CDR3 consists of 13 residues. Germline assignment: CDR1 KGHSY and CDR2 FQNENV. CDR3 amino acids: CASSQFRNQPQHF. As DNA, the CDR3 is TGTGCCAGCAGCCAATTCAGGAATCAGCCCCAGCATTTT.

This clone has more than one count but fewer than ten. The chain combines TRBV30 with TRBJ2-3; D is possibly TRBD1 (5 bases). Germline V lookup: CDR1 GTSNPN, CDR2 SVGIG (reference sequence). V was clipped by 0 bases and J by 0 bases, with 10 bases between them. CDR3 size: 15 residues. This CDR3 reads CAWSVQGLSTDTQYF. The CDR3 region has the DNA TGTGCCTGGAGTGTCCAGGGTCTCAGCACAGATACGCAGTATTTT. The full variable domain, in which reference TRBV30 and TRBJ2-3 provide the parts outside the CDR3, is SQTIHQWPATLVQPVGSPLSLECTVEGTSNPNLYWYRQAAGRGLQLLFYSVGIGQISSEVPQNLSASRPQDRQFILSSKKLLLSDSGFYLCAWSVQGLSTDTQYFGPGTRLTVL.

The rearrangement links TRBV28 to TRBJ1-1, with D unresolved. The V end was cut by 3 bases, the J end by 5 bases, with 13 bases between. CDR1 is MDHEN, CDR2 SYDVKM, per germline. The CDR3 runs to 14 residues. In DNA, the CDR3 is TGTGCCAGCAGTTTGGGGTTGGGCCGAACTGAAGCTTTCTTT. The encoded protein is CASSLGLGRTEAFF.

This chain joins TRBV6-5 and TRBJ2-1, with TRBD1 matching over 8 bases. Germline V lookup: CDR1 MNHEY, CDR2 SVGAGI. V trimming: 5 bases; J trimming: 7 bases; junction bases outside the gene matches: 10. This CDR3 has 15 residues. The chain's CDR3 is CASSPGGAGENEQFF. Written as DNA, the CDR3 is TGTGCCAGCAGTCCAGGGGGCGCAGGGGAAAATGAGCAGTTCTTC.

This sequence joins TRBV29-1 and TRBJ1-1; 7 bases are a match to TRBD1. CDR1 and CDR2 (germline): SQVTM, ANQGSEA. The CDR3 totals 13 residues. V lost 7 bases to trimming and J lost 1 base; unmatched junction nucleotides: 6. The CDR3 nucleotides are TGCAGCGCCGACAACAGGGGGAACACTGAAGCTTTCTTT. It specifies CSADNRGNTEAFF.

This clone was observed a few times. The chain has TRBV20-1 and TRBJ2-1; TRBD2 is a possible D gene (5 bases). The germline V and J ends were trimmed by 4 bases and 6 bases, with 7 bases remaining between them. CDR3 size: 11 residues. Germline V gives CDR1 DFQATT, CDR2 SNEGSKA (reference sequence). CDR3 coding DNA: TGCAGTGCTACCACTAGCAATGAGCAGTTCTTC. Translating it yields CSATTSNEQFF.

The chain uses TRBV29-1 and TRBJ2-5; 8 nucleotides match TRBD1. Per the germline V gene, CDR1 is SQVTM and CDR2 is ANQGSEA. Unmatched junction bases numbered 4, after V lost 1 base and J lost 6 bases. This CDR3 comprises 13 residues. This CDR3 reads CSVEGRQGKTQYF. The DNA for the CDR3 is TGCAGCGTTGAAGGAAGACAGGGGAAGACCCAGTACTTC.

This chain joins TRBV2 and TRBJ2-5, with 9 nucleotides matching TRBD1. The CDR3 consists of 14 residues. The V gene's germline CDR1 is SNHLY and CDR2 FYNNEI. V was pared by 4 bases and J by 3 bases, with 3 bases of the junction left unmatched. For the CDR3, the DNA is TGTGCCAGCAGTGTGGGACAGGGTGAAGAGACCCAGTACTTC. This translates into CASSVGQGEETQYF.

The V gene is TRBV30, the J gene TRBJ1-2; a possible D gene is TRBD1 (6 bases). V was shortened by 5 bases and J by 3 bases, with 19 bases between the two germline ends. CDR3 length: 15 residues. Germline loops: CDR1 GTSNPN, CDR2 SVGIG (reference sequence). The DNA for the CDR3 is TGTGCCTGGCTCAGGGGCGGGGGTATAGACTATGGCTACACCTTC. Its protein is CAWLRGGGIDYGYTF.

J is TRBJ2-3 and V is TRBV30, with TRBD2 identical over 11 bases. The CDR3 totals 18 residues. V was pared by 0 bases and J by 7 bases, with 15 bases of the junction left unmatched. Germline values: CDR1 GTSNPN, CDR2 SVGIG (reference sequence). Here the CDR3 reads CAWSVLAGGPVGINTQYF. The CDR3 DNA reads TGTGCCTGGAGTGTGTTAGCGGGGGGGCCGGTCGGAATAAATACGCAGTATTTT.